Below are 8 T cell receptor beta chains sequenced from a single sample in a study of CD8 T cells in Susac syndrome. Reverse transcription used roughly 0.5 to 1 ug RNA and random hexamers. TCRdb re-called the immunoSEQ multiplex PCR reads through MiXCR, storing one row per CDR3 protein. The sample holds around 280,000 distinct CDR3 sequences, 92% seen once. Sample: CD4+ T cells from PBMCs. These receptors were taken from a human donor with multiple sclerosis.

This rearrangement joins TRBV9 to TRBJ2-1, with 8 nucleotides matching TRBD2. The J segment lost 6 bases and the V segment lost 0 bases, leaving 5 bases of the junction unmatched. The germline V gene encodes CDR1 SGDLS and CDR2 YYNGEE. The CDR3 covers 15 residues. The CDR3 loop is CASSVGRGAVNEQFF. CDR3 coding DNA: TGTGCCAGCAGCGTAGGGCGGGGGGCGGTCAATGAGCAGTTCTTC. Looking up the rest from reference TRBV9 and TRBJ2-1 gives the full variable domain: DSGVTQTPKHLITATGQRVTLRCSPRSGDLSVYWYQQSLDQGLQFLIQYYNGEERAKGNILERFSAQQFPDLHSELNLSSLELGDSALYFCASSVGRGAVNEQFFGPGTRLTVL.

V and J are TRBV12-3 or TRBV12-4 and TRBJ1-1; 9 positions match TRBD1. This CDR3 region has 13 residues. Trimming removed 3 bases from V and 7 bases from J; junction bases left unmatched: 3. Written as DNA, the CDR3 is TGTGCCAGCAGTTTGGGACAGGGACTTGAAGCTTTCTTT. Its translation is CASSLGQGLEAFF.

This clonotype occurred once. The J gene is TRBJ2-2, the V gene TRBV5-4; D is perhaps TRBD1 (6 bases). The germline V gene has CDR1 SGHNT and CDR2 YYREEE (reference sequence). The V end was cut by 3 bases, the J end by 7 bases, with 13 bases between. The CDR3 sequence is 14 residues long. In DNA form, the CDR3 reads TGTGCCAGCAGCTCCAACAGGGCAGGCGGGGAGCTGTTTTTT. Its translation is CASSSNRAGGELFF.

This clonotype has a single count. The chain employs TRBV30 and TRBJ1-6; possibly TRBD1 for D (5 bases). This CDR3 is 13 amino acids long. Germline CDR1 and CDR2: GTSNPN and SVGIG (reference sequence). With 1 base removed from V and 6 bases from J, the gap between germline ends came to 7 bases. The CDR3 sequence is CAWSGTFNSPLHF. For the CDR3, the DNA is TGTGCCTGGAGTGGGACATTTAATTCACCCCTCCACTTT.

This chain links TRBV5-1 with TRBJ2-7; unclear D gene. Looked up from germline, CDR1 is SGHRS and CDR2 is YFSETQ. This CDR3 comprises 13 residues. V lost 1 base to trimming and J lost 5 bases, with 10 bases between them. As DNA, the CDR3 is TGCGCCAGCAGCTTGTCACCGGAAAACGAGCAGTACTTC. It is translated as CASSLSPENEQYF.

The rearrangement links TRBV18 to TRBJ2-7; 7 nucleotides line up with TRBD2. V gave up 3 bases and J gave up 7 bases; unmatched junction bases: 6. Germline CDR1 and CDR2: KGHSH and LQKENI. The CDR3 totals 13 residues. The CDR3 nucleotides read TGTGCCAGCTCACCCGGGAGCGGGATGGAGCAGTACTTC. As protein: CASSPGSGMEQYF. The variable domain in full, with the rest retrieved from reference TRBV18 and TRBJ2-7, is NAGVMQNPRHLVRRRGQEARLRCSPMKGHSHVYWYRQLPEEGLKFMVYLQKENIIDESGMPKERFSAEFPKEGPSILRIQQVVRGDSAAYFCASSPGSGMEQYFGPGTRLTVT.

The gene calls are TRBV20-1 and TRBJ2-5; D remains unclear. There are 14 residues in the CDR3. Germline V gene lookup returns CDR1 DFQATT and CDR2 SNEGSKA (reference sequence). V lost 0 bases and J lost 5, with 13 bases in between. Here the CDR3 reads CSARDASFYETQYF. CDR3 coding DNA: TGCAGTGCTAGAGATGCTTCCTTTTATGAGACCCAGTACTTC.

The gene calls are TRBV10-3 and TRBJ2-7; 7 bases are shared with TRBD1. V gave up 1 base and J gave up 2 bases; unmatched junction bases: 8. This CDR3 is 16 amino acids long. Germline lookup yields CDR1 ENHRY and CDR2 SYGVKD. CDR3 coding DNA: TGTGCCATCAGTGAGTTGTTACAGGGGCCCCCCTACGAGCAGTACTTC. This sequence encodes CAISELLQGPPYEQYF.